This TCR beta chain was obtained from a study of a mutant IDH1 vaccine in newly diagnosed glioma. Overall study: Vaccine dosing followed radiotherapy by 4-6 weeks, or accompanied temozolomide cycles. An approximately 60% male, 37.5% female split and a mean age of approximately 40 years characterized treated patients. General study points: Changes to the top peripheral T cell clonotypes appeared unrelated to pseudoprogression.

About this clone: Its antigen is currently unknown.

Repertoires were generated with immunoSEQ multiplex PCR, while TCRdb's copy carries only in-frame clones and drops some. The sample consists of some 13,000 clones, around 78% of them appearing once. Trimming stripped 3 bases from V and 8 bases from J, with 17 bases between. CDR1 and CDR2 from the germline V gene are SGHRS and YFSETQ. The CDR3 has 14 amino acids. As to time point: week 47, end of study. Every single dose of the vaccine, 300 ug of mutant IDH1 20-mer peptide, came with topical imiquimod. Donors had new WHO grade 3 or 4 IDH1-mutant, ATRX-lost astrocytomas. The rearrangement uses TRBV5-1 and TRBJ1-2; possibly TRBD1 for D (6 bases). The sample here was PBMCs, taken from a glioma patient whose treatment included an IDH1 peptide vaccine. This TCR was sampled from a woman between 40 and 55 years old with glioma. DNA for the CDR3: TGCGCCAGCAGCTCCGGACAGTTTAGGGAGGGCTACACCTTC. Amino acid sequence: CASSSGQFREGYTF.